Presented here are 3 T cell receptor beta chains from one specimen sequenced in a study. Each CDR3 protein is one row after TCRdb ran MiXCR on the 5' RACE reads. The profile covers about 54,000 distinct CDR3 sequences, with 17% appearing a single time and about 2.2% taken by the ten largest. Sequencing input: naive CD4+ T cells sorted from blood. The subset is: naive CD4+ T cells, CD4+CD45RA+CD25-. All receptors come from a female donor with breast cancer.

CDR3 residues: CASSWGSDTEAFF. The CDR3 DNA reads TGCGCCAGCAGCTGGGGCTCAGACACTGAAGCTTTCTTT. The chain carries TRBV5-1 and TRBJ1-1; D is possibly TRBD1 (5 bases). This CDR3 spans 13 amino acids. Trimming cost V 3 bases and J 3 bases, with 9 bases left between them. Germline V gene data show CDR1 as SGHRS and CDR2 as YFSETQ.

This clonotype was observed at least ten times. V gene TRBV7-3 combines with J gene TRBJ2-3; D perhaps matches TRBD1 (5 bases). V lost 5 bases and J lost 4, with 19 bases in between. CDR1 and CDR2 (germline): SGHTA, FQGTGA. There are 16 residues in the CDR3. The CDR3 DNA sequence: TGTGCCAGCAGCCCCCGTAGGGGCCTACAGCCAGATACGCAGTATTTT. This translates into CASSPRRGLQPDTQYF.

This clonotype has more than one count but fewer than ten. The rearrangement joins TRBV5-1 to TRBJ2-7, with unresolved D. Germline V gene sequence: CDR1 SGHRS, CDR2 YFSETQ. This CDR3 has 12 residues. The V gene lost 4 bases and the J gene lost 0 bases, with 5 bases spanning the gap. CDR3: CASSTNSYEQYF. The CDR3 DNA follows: TGCGCCAGCAGCACCAACTCCTACGAGCAGTACTTC. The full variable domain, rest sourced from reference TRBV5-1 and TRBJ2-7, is KAGVTQTPRYLIKTRGQQVTLSCSPISGHRSVSWYQQTPGQGLQFLFEYFSETQRNKGNFPGRFSGRQFSNSRSEMNVSTLELGDSALYLCASSTNSYEQYFGPGTRLTVT.